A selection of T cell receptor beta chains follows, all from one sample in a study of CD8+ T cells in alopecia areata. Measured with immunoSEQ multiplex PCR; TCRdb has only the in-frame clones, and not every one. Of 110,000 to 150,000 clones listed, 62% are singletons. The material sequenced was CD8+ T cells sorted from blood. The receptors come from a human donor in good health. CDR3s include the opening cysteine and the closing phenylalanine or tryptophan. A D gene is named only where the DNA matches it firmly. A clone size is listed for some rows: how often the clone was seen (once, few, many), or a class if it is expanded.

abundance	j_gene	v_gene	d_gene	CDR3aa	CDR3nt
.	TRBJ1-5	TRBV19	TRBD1	CASWTGGYSNQPQHF	TGTGCCAGTTGGACAGGCGGCTATAGCAATCAGCCCCAGCATTTT
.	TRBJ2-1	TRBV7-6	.	CASSLYWGDNEQFF	TGTGCCAGCAGCTTATACTGGGGTGACAATGAGCAGTTCTTC
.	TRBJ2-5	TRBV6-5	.	CASSYLSGNQETQYF	TGTGCCAGCAGTTATCTTAGCGGAAACCAAGAGACCCAGTACTTC
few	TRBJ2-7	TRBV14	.	CASSQFPPGSGSYEQYF	TGTGCCAGCAGCCAATTTCCTCCGGGTAGCGGATCCTACGAGCAGTACTTC
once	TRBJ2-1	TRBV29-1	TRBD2	CSDGLAGMNEQFF	TGCAGCGACGGACTAGCGGGAATGAATGAGCAGTTCTTC
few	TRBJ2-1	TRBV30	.	CAWSGTGTPPISRFF	TGTGCCTGGAGCGGGACCGGGACTCCACCAATATCCCGGTTCTTC
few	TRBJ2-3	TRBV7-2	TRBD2	CASSLSGRRADTQYF	TGTGCCAGCAGCTTAAGCGGGAGGAGGGCAGATACGCAGTATTTT
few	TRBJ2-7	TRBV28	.	CASTSSYEQYF	TGTGCCAGCACCTCAAGCTACGAGCAGTACTTC
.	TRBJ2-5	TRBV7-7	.	CASSLAIVGFQEETQYF	TGTGCCAGCAGCTTAGCGATAGTTGGCTTTCAGGAAGAGACCCAGTACTTC
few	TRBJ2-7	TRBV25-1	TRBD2	CASSDHSSGGPGNEQYF	TGTGCCAGCAGTGACCATAGCTCGGGAGGGCCGGGAAACGAGCAGTACTTC
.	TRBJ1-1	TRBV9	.	CASSVEARGTEAFF	TGTGCCAGCAGCGTAGAGGCCCGGGGCACTGAAGCTTTCTTT
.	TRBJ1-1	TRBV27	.	CASSRKDNTGNYTEAFF	TGTGCCAGCAGTCGTAAGGATAACACAGGGAACTACACTGAAGCTTTCTTT
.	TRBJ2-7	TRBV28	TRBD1	CASSGTAYEQYF	TGTGCCAGCAGTGGGACAGCCTACGAGCAGTACTTC
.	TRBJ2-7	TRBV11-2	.	CASSSSRGSYEQYF	TGTGCCAGCAGCTCTTCCCGAGGCTCCTACGAGCAGTACTTC
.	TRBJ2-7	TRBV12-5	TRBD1	CASGLADRAAYEQYF	TGTGCTAGTGGTTTGGCGGACAGGGCGGCCTACGAGCAGTACTTC
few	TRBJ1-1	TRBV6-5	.	CASSYSGYSEAFF	TGTGCCAGCAGTTACTCGGGGTATAGTGAAGCTTTCTTT
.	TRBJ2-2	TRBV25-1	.	CASSAGVGELFF	TGTGCCAGCAGTGCGGGAGTCGGGGAGCTGTTTTTT
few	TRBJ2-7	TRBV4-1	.	CASSQDRGRGEQYF	TGCGCCAGCAGCCAAGACAGGGGCCGAGGCGAGCAGTACTTC
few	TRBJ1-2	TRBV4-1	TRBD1	CASSQRQGASNYGYTF	TGCGCCAGCAGCCAAAGACAGGGGGCCTCTAACTATGGCTACACCTTC
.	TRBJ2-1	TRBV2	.	CASLRPFF	TGTGCCAGCCTACGTCCGTTCTTC
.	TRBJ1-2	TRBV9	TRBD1	CASSLDRGHGYTF	TGTGCCAGCAGCCTCGACAGGGGGCACGGCTACACCTTC
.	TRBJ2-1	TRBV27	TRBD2	CASSPALAGGYNEQFF	TGTGCCAGCAGTCCAGCCCTAGCGGGGGGCTACAATGAGCAGTTCTTC
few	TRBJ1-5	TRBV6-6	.	CASTLAGGSNQPQHF	TGTGCCAGCACTTTGGCCGGGGGTAGCAATCAGCCCCAGCATTTT
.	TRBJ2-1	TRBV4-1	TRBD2	CASSQGRLAGNEQFF	TGCGCCAGCAGCCAAGGTCGACTAGCGGGGAATGAGCAGTTCTTC
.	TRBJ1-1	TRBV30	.	CAWSDALWPMNTEAFF	TGTGCCTGGAGTGACGCCTTATGGCCTATGAACACTGAAGCTTTCTTT
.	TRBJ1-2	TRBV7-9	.	CASSARPLYWYTF	TGTGCCAGCAGCGCCAGGCCCCTATACTGGTACACCTTC
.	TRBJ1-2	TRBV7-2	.	CASSSTGLHGYTF	TGTGCCAGCAGCTCCACAGGGCTGCATGGCTACACCTTC
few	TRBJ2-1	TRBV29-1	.	CSASSASNEQFF	TGCAGCGCGTCGAGCGCGAGCAATGAGCAGTTCTTC
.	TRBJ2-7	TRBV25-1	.	CASSENRAAYEQYF	TGTGCCAGCAGTGAGAATAGGGCCGCCTACGAGCAGTACTTC
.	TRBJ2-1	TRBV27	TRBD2	CASSPAGGYNEQFF	TGTGCCAGCAGCCCCGCGGGAGGTTACAATGAGCAGTTCTTC
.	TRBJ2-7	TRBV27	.	CASSLSLVSEQYF	TGTGCCAGCAGTTTATCCCTAGTGAGCGAGCAGTACTTC
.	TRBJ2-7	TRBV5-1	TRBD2	CASSSSGRAQYEQYF	TGCGCCAGCAGCTCTAGCGGGAGGGCCCAGTACGAGCAGTACTTC
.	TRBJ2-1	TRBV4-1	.	CASSQTSTAYNEQFF	TGCGCCAGCAGCCAAACTTCGACAGCTTACAATGAGCAGTTCTTC
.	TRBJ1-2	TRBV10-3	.	CAAGSPTGPNYGYTF	TGTGCCGCGGGGAGTCCCACAGGGCCCAACTATGGCTACACCTTC
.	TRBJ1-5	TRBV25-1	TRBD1	CASSGFRDRDDQPQHF	TGTGCCAGCAGTGGTTTCCGGGACAGGGATGACCAGCCCCAGCATTTT
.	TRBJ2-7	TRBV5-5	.	CASSLWVTGDEQYF	TGTGCCAGCAGCTTGTGGGTTACGGGGGACGAGCAGTACTTC
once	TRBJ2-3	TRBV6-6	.	CASTLMKGGDTQYF	TGTGCCAGCACTCTAATGAAGGGCGGGGATACGCAGTATTTT
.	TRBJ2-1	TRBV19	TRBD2	CASSPVAGGQNEQFF	TGTGCCAGTAGTCCGGTAGCGGGAGGGCAGAATGAGCAGTTCTTC
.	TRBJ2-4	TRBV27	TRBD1	CASRTGGNIQYF	TGTGCCAGTCGGACAGGGGGAAACATTCAGTACTTC
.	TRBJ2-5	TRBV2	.	CASGETQYF	TGTGCCAGCGGGGAGACCCAGTACTTC
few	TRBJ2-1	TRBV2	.	CASEGSNEQFF	TGTGCCAGCGAGGGTAGTAATGAGCAGTTCTTC
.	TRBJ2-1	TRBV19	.	CASSIMDGPGYNEQFF	TGTGCCAGTAGTATTATGGACGGCCCAGGATACAATGAGCAGTTCTTC
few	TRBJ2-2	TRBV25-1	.	CASRQPSSGAGELFF	TGTGCCAGCAGGCAGCCCTCGTCGGGGGCCGGGGAGCTGTTTTTT
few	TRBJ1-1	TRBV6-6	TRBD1	CASSYSGGQLAEAFF	TGTGCCAGCAGTTACTCAGGGGGCCAACTTGCTGAAGCTTTCTTT
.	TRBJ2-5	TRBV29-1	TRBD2	CSVGGRTAARETQYF	TGCAGCGTCGGCGGGAGGACAGCCGCCAGGGAGACCCAGTACTTC
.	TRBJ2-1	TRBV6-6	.	CASLDVVNSYNEQFF	TGTGCCAGCCTAGACGTGGTCAATTCCTACAATGAGCAGTTCTTC
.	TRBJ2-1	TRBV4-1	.	CASSQVEKLEFYNEQFF	TGCGCCAGCAGCCAAGTAGAGAAGTTGGAGTTCTACAATGAGCAGTTCTTC
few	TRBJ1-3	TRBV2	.	CASSLQGTGNTIYF	TGTGCCAGCAGTTTACAGGGTACTGGAAACACCATATATTTT
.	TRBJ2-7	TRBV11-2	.	CASSVTGTETYEQYF	TGTGCCAGCAGCGTAACCGGGACGGAGACCTACGAGCAGTACTTC
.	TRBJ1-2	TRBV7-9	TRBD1	CASSSIGTEFYGYTF	TGTGCCAGCAGCTCCATCGGGACAGAGTTTTATGGCTACACCTTC
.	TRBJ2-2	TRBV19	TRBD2	CASTPGLAENTGELFF	TGTGCCAGTACTCCAGGACTAGCGGAGAACACCGGGGAGCTGTTTTTT
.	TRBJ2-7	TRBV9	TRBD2	CASSVASGSYEQYF	TGTGCCAGCAGCGTAGCCAGCGGGAGCTACGAGCAGTACTTC
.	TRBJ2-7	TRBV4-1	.	CASSQQGPYEQYF	TGCGCCAGCAGCCAACAAGGGCCCTACGAGCAGTACTTC